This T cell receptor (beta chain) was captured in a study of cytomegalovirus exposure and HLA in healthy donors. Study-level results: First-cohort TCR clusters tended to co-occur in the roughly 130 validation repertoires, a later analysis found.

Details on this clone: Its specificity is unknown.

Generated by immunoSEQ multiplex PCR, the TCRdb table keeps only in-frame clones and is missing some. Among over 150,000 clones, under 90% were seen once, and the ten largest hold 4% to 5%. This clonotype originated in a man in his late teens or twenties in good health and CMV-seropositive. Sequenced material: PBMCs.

The CDR3 DNA sequence: TGTGCCAGCAGCGAAGACAAAACTAGGAAAGAGACCCAGTACTTC. Amino acids: CASSEDKTRKETQYF. The gene calls are TRBV9 and TRBJ2-5; D might be TRBD2 (5 bases). The CDR3 length is 15 residues. CDR1 SGDLS and CDR2 YYNGEE come from the germline V gene. Trimming took off 3 bases at V and 3 bases at J, with 15 bases between the two ends.